This T cell receptor (beta chain) was found in a study of T cells in Graves' hyperthyroidism and ophthalmopathy. Template material for amplifying TCR beta CDR3 regions consisted of RNA transcripts. The HTBI set primed first-round TCR CDR3 RT-PCR. TCRdb independently ran MiXCR on the multiplex PCR reads; one entry per CDR3 protein. The sample lists approximately 740,000 distinct CDR3 sequences, 14% seen once, with roughly a tenth in the top ten. From more than 9 ml of fresh peripheral blood, PBMCs were isolated. This clonotype was counted ten times or more. The germline CDR1 and CDR2 sequences are MNHNS and SASEGT. This CDR3 region has 16 residues. V was trimmed by 1 base and J by 1 base, leaving 14 bases between them.

This receptor was taken from a woman younger than 35 with Graves' hyperthyroidism. The chain combines TRBV6-1 with TRBJ2-7; unclear D gene. Sequencing was carried out using blood. The DNA of the CDR3 is TGTGCCAGCAGTGAAGAGGAAGGGTTGTTTTCCTACGAGCAGTACTTC. Translating gives CASSEEEGLFSYEQYF.